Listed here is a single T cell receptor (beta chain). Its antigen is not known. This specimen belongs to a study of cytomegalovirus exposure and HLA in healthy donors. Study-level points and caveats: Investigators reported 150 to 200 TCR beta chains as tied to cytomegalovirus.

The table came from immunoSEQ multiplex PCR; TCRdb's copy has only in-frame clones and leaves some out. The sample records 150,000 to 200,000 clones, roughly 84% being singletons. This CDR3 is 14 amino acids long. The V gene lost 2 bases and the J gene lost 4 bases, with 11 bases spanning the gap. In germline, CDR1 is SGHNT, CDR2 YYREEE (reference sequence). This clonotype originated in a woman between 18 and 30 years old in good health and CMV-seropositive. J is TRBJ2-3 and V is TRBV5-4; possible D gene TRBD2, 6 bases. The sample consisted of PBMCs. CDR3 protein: CASSFTLAADTQYF. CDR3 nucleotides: TGTGCCAGCAGCTTTACACTAGCTGCAGATACGCAGTATTTT.